This T cell receptor (beta chain) emerged from a study of T-cell memory formation after mild COVID-19. Study-wide results and limits: Second-wave clones with a day 37 peak had unconfirmed SARS-CoV-2 specificity.

Concerning this clonotype itself: Its antigen remains unknown.

5'RACE, which relied on constant-segment primers, yielded TCR alpha and TCR beta cDNA libraries carrying sample barcodes and UMIs. Using its own MiXCR run on the 5' RACE reads, TCRdb lists one record per CDR3 protein. Of 350,000 to 500,000 distinct CDR3 sequences in the sample, around 22% were seen once. The V gene's germline CDR1 is SGHVS and CDR2 FQNEAQ. CDR3 length equals 15 residues. Trimming cost V 5 bases and J 7 bases, with 18 bases left between them. The rearrangement uses TRBV7-8 and TRBJ2-1; TRBD1 might be the D (7 bases). The TCR was taken from an adult woman who had mild COVID-19 (a few samples of this study predate the infection). Cell type and time point are not known. The sample comprised PBMCs or a T cell subset sorted from them (not recorded which). The CDR3, as DNA: TGTGCCAGCAGCGGTAGGAGGAGGGGGCGGAATGAGCAGTTCTTC. Translated: CASSGRRRGRNEQFF.